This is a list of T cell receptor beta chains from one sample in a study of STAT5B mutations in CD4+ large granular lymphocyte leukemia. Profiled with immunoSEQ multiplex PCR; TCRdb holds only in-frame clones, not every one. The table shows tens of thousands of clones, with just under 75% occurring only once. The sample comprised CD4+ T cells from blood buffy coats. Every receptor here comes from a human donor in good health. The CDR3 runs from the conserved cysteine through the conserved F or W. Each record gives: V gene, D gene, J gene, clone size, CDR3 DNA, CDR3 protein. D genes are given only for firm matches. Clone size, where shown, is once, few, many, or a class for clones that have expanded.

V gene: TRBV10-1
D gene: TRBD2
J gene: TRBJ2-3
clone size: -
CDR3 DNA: TGCGCCAGCCAGCGGGAGGCCGCAGATACGCAGTATTTT
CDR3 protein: CASQREAADTQYF

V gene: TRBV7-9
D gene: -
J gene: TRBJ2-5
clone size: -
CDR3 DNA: TGTGCCAGCAGCCCGACCAACCTTGGCAGGGTGAAAGAGACCCAGTACTTC
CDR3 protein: CASSPTNLGRVKETQYF

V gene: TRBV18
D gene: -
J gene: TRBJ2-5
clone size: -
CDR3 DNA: TGTGCCAGCTCACCACCGCGCGCCGAGACCCAGTACTTC
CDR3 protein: CASSPPRAETQYF

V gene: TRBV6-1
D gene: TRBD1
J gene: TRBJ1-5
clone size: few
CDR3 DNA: TGTGCCAGCAGTGAAGGGACAGGGGCCAGCAATCAGCCCCAGCATTTT
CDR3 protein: CASSEGTGASNQPQHF

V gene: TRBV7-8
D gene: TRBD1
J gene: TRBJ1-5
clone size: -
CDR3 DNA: TGTGCCAGCAGCTTAGGGACAGGTATTGAGGCTCAGCCCCAGCATTTT
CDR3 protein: CASSLGTGIEAQPQHF

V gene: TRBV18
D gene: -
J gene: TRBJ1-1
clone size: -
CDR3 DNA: TGTGCCAGCTCACCATCGGTTTCGGAGAGGACTTTCTTT
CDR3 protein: CASSPSVSERTFF

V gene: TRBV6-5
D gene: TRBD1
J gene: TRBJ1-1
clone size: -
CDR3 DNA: TGTGCCAGCAGTAAGTCGGGACAGGGACGAACTGAAGCTTTCTTT
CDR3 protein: CASSKSGQGRTEAFF

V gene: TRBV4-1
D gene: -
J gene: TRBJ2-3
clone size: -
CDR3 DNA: TGCGCCAGCAGCCAAGATCCCCAGGCAGATACGCAGTATTTT
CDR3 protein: CASSQDPQADTQYF

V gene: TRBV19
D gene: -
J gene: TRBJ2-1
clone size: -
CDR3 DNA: TGTGCCAGTAGTATATTCAGCGGCGTTCGGAACAATGAGCAGTTCTTC
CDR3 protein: CASSIFSGVRNNEQFF

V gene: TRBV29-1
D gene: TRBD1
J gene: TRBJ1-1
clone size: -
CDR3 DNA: TGCAGCGTCGGACAGGCTGGGAACACTGAAGCTTTCTTT
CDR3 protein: CSVGQAGNTEAFF

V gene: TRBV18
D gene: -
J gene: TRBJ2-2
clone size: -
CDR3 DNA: TGTGCCAGCTCATTCAGGACAGCGAACACCGGGGAGCTGTTTTTT
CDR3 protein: CASSFRTANTGELFF

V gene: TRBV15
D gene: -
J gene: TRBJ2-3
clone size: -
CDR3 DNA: TGTGCCACCAGCAGAGATGGAAGCGGAACTCGATCGGGCACAGATACGCAGTATTTT
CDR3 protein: CATSRDGSGTRSGTDTQYF

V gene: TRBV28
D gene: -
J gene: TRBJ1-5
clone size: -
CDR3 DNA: TGTGCCAGCAGCTCCTTAAAGCAGCCCCAGCATTTT
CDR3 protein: CASSSLKQPQHF

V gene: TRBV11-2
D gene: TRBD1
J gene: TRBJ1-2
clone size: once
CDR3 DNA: TGTGCCAGCAGCACCCCGGGACAGATTTATGGCTACACCTTC
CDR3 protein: CASSTPGQIYGYTF

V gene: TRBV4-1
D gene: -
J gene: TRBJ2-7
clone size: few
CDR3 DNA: TGCGCCAGCAGTAATACAGGCTACGAGCAGTACTTC
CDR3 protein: CASSNTGYEQYF

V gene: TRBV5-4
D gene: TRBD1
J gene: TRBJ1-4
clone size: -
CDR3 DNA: TGTGCCAGCAGCCTGGACAGGGTTGGAGAAAAACTGTTTTTT
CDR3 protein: CASSLDRVGEKLFF

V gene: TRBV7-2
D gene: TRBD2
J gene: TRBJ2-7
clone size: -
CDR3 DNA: TGTGCCAGCAGCTTAGGACTAGCGGGAGGGTCCCTCGACTTC
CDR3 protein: CASSLGLAGGSLDF

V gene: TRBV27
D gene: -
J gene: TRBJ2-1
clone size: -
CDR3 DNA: TGTGCCAGCAGTTCCTTTGGGGGCTCCTACAATGAGCAGTTCTTC
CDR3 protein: CASSSFGGSYNEQFF

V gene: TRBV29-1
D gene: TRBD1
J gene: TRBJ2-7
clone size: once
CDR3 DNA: TGCAGCGTTGAAGAGACAGGGGCCTCCGGGCAGTACTTC
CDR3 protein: CSVEETGASGQYF

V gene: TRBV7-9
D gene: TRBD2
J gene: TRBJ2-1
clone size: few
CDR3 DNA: TGTGCCAGCACCCTGACTAGCGGGTTTAACAATGAGCAGTTCTTC
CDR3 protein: CASTLTSGFNNEQFF

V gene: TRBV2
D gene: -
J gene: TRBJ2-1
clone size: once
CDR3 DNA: TGTGCCAGCAGTGAAGTCCAGGGGGGCAATGAGCAGTTCTTC
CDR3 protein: CASSEVQGGNEQFF

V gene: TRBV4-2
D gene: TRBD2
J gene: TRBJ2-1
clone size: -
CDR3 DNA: TGTGCCAGCAGCCCACTAGCGGGAGGGCCTGACAATGAGCAGTTCTTC
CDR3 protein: CASSPLAGGPDNEQFF

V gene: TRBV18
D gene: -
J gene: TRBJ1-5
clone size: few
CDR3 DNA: TGTGCCAGCTCACCAGGGAATAGGCAGCCCCAGCATTTT
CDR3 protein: CASSPGNRQPQHF

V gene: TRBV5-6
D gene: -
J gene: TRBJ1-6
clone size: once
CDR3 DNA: TGTGCCAGCAGCTTGGTTTCGGGGCTGAATTCACCCCTCCACTTT
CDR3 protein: CASSLVSGLNSPLHF

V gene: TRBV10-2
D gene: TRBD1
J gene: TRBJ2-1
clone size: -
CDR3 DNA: TGCGCCAGCGGGACAGGGCGCGATTACAATGAGCAGTTCTTC
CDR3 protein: CASGTGRDYNEQFF

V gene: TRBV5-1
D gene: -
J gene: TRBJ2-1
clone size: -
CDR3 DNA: TGCGCCAGCCGGCCGGGACCGGGCTACAATGAGCAGTTCTTC
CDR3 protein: CASRPGPGYNEQFF

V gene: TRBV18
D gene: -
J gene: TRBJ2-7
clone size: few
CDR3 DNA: TGTGCCAGCTCACCACCGTCCCGGGGCGGAGCGTCCTACGAGCAGTACTTC
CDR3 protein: CASSPPSRGGASYEQYF

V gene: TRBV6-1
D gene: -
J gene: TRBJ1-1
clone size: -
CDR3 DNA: TGTGCCGGTCGGGTCATCATGAACACTGAAGCTTTCTTT
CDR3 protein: CAGRVIMNTEAFF

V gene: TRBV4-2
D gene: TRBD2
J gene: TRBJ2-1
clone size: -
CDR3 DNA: TGTGCCAGCAGCCAGTGGTCTAGCGGGTCTTACAATGAGCAGTTCTTC
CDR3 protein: CASSQWSSGSYNEQFF

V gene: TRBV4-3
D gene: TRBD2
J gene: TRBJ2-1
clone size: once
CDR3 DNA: TGCGCCAGCAGCCAAGACCCGGGACTAGCGTCCGAGCAGTTCTTC
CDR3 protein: CASSQDPGLASEQFF

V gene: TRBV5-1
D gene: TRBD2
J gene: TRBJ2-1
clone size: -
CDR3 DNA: TGCGCCAGCAGCTTGGAGCTAGCGGGAGGGCCGCGGTACAATGAGCAGTTCTTC
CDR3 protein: CASSLELAGGPRYNEQFF

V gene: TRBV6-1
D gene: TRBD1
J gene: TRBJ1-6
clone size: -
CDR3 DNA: TGTGCCAGCAGACTCCGACAGGGGATAGATTCACCCCTCCACTTT
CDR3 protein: CASRLRQGIDSPLHF

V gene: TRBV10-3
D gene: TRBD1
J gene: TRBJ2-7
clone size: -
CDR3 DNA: TGTGCCACGTGGCGGGACAGGAGCTCCTACGAGCAGTACTTC
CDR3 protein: CATWRDRSSYEQYF

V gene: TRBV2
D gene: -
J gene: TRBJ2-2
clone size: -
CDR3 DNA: TGTGCCAGCAGGGCAGACATAAACACCGGGGAGCTGTTTTTT
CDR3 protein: CASRADINTGELFF

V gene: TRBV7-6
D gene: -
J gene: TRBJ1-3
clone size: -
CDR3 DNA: TGTGCCAGCAGCGTAACCCGGGGGCAGGGAGGTGGAAACACCATATATTTT
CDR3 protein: CASSVTRGQGGGNTIYF

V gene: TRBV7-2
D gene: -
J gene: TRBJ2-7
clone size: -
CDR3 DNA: TGTGCCAGCAGCCGTACACGGGGGTACGAGCAGTACTTC
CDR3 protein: CASSRTRGYEQYF

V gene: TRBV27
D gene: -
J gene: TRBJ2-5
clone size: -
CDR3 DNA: TGTGCCAGCAGTTCGGAGGAGCGCCAAGAGACCCAGTACTTC
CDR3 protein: CASSSEERQETQYF

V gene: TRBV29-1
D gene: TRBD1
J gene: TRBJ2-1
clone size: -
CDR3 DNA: TGCAGCGCACCCAGGGGGCGGGCTTCCAATGAGCAGTTCTTC
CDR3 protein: CSAPRGRASNEQFF

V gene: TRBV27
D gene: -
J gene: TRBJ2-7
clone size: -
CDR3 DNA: TGTGCCAGCAGTTTAAGGGTGAGGGCAGGGAACGAGCAGTACTTC
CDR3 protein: CASSLRVRAGNEQYF

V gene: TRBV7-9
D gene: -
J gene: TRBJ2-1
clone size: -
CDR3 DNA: TGTGCCAGCAGCCCACCCACTTGGGGCGAGAGGAAGGATGAGCAGTTCTTC
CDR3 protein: CASSPPTWGERKDEQFF

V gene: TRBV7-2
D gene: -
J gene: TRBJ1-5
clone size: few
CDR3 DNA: TGTGCCAGCAGCTTAACCCATCAGCCCCAGCATTTT
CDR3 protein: CASSLTHQPQHF

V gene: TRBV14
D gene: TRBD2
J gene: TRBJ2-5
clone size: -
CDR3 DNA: TGTGCCAGCAGCCCCGTATCAGGACTAGCGGGAGAGGGAGAGACCCAGTACTTC
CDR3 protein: CASSPVSGLAGEGETQYF

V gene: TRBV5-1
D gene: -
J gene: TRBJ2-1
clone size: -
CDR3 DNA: TGCGCCAGCAGCTCAAGTCCGGGGTTGAATGAGCAGTTCTTC
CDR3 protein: CASSSSPGLNEQFF

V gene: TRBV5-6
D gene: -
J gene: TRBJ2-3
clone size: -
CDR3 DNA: TGTGCCAGCAGCTCGGTTGGGGCGGTCACAGATACGCAGTATTTT
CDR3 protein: CASSSVGAVTDTQYF

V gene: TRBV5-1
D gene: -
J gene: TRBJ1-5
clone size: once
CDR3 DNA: TGCGCCAGCAGCCCCCAAGGGGGGGGAGGGGGGAATCAGCCCCAGCATTTT
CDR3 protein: CASSPQGGGGGNQPQHF

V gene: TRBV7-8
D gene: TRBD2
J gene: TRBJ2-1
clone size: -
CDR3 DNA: TGTGCCAGCAGCTTAGGACTAGCGGGAGTCAACGAGCAGTTCTTC
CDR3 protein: CASSLGLAGVNEQFF

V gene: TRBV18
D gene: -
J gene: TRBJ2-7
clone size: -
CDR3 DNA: TGTGCCAGCTCACCTCCGAGTGTCGACGGCGAGCAGTACTTC
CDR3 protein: CASSPPSVDGEQYF

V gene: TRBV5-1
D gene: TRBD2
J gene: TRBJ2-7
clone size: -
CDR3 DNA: TGCGCCAGCAGCATCGGGACTAGATTGGGCGAGCAGTACTTC
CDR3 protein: CASSIGTRLGEQYF

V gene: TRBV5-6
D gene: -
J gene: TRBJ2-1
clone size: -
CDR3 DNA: TGTGCCAGCAGCCTCGACTATAGCAATGAGCAGTTCTTC
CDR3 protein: CASSLDYSNEQFF

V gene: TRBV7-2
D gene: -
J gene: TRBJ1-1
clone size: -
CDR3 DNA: TGTGCCAGCAGCTTAGGGGCGGCCACTGAAGCTTTCTTT
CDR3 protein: CASSLGAATEAFF

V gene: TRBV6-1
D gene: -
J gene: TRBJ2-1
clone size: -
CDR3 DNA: TGTGCCAGCAGTAAGGGACTTTCCTACAATGAGCAGTTCTTC
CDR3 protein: CASSKGLSYNEQFF

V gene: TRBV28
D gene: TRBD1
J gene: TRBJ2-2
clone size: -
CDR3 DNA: TGTGCCAGCAGAACTTACAGGGGATCGAACACCGGGGAGCTGTTTTTT
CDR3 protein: CASRTYRGSNTGELFF

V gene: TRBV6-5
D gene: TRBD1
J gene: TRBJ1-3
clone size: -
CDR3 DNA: TGTGCCAGCAGCCCCGGGACAGGGACTGGAAACACCATATATTTT
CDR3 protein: CASSPGTGTGNTIYF

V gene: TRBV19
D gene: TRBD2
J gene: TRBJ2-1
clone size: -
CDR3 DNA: TGTGCCAGTAGCCAGAGGCTAGCGGGAGGGCCAGGTGAGCAGTTCTTC
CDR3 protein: CASSQRLAGGPGEQFF

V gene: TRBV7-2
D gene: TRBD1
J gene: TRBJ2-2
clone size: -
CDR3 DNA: TGTGCCAGCAGCTTAGAGGGACAGGGAAGGACCGGGGAGCTGTTTTTT
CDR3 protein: CASSLEGQGRTGELFF

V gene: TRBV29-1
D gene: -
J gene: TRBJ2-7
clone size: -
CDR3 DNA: TGCAGCGTTGAAGGACGGACGGTCTACGAGCAGTACTTC
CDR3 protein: CSVEGRTVYEQYF

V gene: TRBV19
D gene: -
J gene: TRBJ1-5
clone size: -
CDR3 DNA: TGTGCCAGTAGTCCAGGAGTTGGTCAGCCCCAGCATTTT
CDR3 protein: CASSPGVGQPQHF

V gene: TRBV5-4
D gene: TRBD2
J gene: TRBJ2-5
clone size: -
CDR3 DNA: TGTGCCAGCACCCGTCAGCGGGAGTCGGAGACCCAGTACTTC
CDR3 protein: CASTRQRESETQYF

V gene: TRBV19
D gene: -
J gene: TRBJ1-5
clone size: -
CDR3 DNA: TGTGCCAGTAGTACGGACCCATATAGCAATCAGCCCCAGCATTTT
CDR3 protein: CASSTDPYSNQPQHF